This T cell receptor beta chain was found in a study of blood T cell repertoires in COVID-19. Study-wide context: For recovered donors of Cohort 3, there were two negative PCRs, clearance, or symptom resolution. From T cells, B-cell-depleted T cells, or PBMCs came the material, which was cDNA or gDNA.

Authors' analysis steps: Counts of nucleated cells, estimated from reference gene primer amplification, were obtained. TCRdb keeps only in-frame clones here, not all; method: immunoSEQ multiplex PCR. The V and J calls and clone size come from that table; D and trimming were worked out from the DNA. The table has fewer than 200,000 clones, around 80% seen once. This CDR3 spans 14 amino acids. Trimming took off 4 bases at V and 6 bases at J, with 16 bases between the two ends. The germline CDR1 and CDR2 sequences are SNHLY and FYNNEI. The participants were between roughly 18 and 100 years old and came from 24 US areas.

The sample taken for sequencing was PBMCs or T cells enriched from blood (not recorded which). This chain joins TRBV2 and TRBJ2-7, with D possibly TRBD1 on 5 matching bases. The receptor comes from a woman aged 70-85 years in a cohort exposed to, infected with or recovered from COVID-19 (not recorded which). The CDR3 sequence: CASSGQRGLSEQYF. In DNA form, the CDR3 reads TGTGCCAGCAGTGGCCAAAGGGGTTTAAGCGAGCAGTACTTC. The full variable domain, its missing parts supplied by reference TRBV2 and TRBJ2-7, is EPEVTQTPSHQVTQMGQEVILRCVPISNHLYFYWYRQILGQKVEFLVSFYNNEISEKSEIFDDQFSVERPDGSNFTLKIRSTKLEDSAMYFCASSGQRGLSEQYFGPGTRLTVT.